What follows describes a single TCR beta chain. As yet, its antigen is unknown. This specimen belongs to a study of OX40 agonist ivuxolimab in advanced cancers. Study at large: Patients got intravenous ivuxolimab at 0.01 to 10 mg/kg every 2 weeks. The study, taken as a whole, reports: In general, CD8+ T cells held more expanded clones than CD4+ did, on average. Researchers did not establish what antigens the expanded peripheral T cells target.

The data were produced by immunoSEQ multiplex PCR, yet TCRdb's version contains in-frame clones alone and is incomplete. The table records over 25,000 clones, 65% to 90% of them present only once. The germline gives CDR1 KGHSH, CDR2 LQKENI. V lost 2 bases and J lost 0; bases outside the gene matches: 6. The CDR3 extends over 17 amino acids. The rearrangement joins TRBV18 to TRBJ2-2; 7 positions match TRBD2. The clonotype comes from an adult with an advanced solid tumor such as melanoma, head and neck, liver or kidney cancer. The specimen comprised CD4+ or CD8+ T cells sorted from blood, sampled in a trial of the OX40 agonist ivuxolimab. The CDR3 region has the DNA TGTGCCAGCTCACCATTGGTGAGCGGGGCGAACACCGGGGAGCTGTTTTTT. Translated: CASSPLVSGANTGELFF.